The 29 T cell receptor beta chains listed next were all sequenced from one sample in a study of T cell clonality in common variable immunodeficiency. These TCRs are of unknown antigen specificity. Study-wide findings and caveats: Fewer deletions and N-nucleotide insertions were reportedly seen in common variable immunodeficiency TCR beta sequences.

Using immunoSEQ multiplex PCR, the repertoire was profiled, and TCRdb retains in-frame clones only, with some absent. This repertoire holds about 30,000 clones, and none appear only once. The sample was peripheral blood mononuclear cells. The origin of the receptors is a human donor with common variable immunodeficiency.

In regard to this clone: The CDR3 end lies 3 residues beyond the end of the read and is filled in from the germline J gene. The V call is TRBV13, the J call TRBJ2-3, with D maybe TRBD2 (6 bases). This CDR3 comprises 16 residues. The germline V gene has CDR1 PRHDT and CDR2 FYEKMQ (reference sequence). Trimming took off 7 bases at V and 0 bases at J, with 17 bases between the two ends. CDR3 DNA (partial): TGTGCCAGCACCCGCACGGGGGAAACTAGCACAGATACG. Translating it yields CASTRTGETSTDT. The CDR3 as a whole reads CASTRTGETSTDTQYF.

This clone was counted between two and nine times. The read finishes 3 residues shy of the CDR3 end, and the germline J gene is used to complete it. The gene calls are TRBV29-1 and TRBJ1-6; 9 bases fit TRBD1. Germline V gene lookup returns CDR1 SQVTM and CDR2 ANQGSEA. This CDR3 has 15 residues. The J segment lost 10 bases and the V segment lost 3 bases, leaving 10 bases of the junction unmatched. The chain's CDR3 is CSVEGRDRETSPLHF. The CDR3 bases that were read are TGCAGCGTTGAGGGGAGGGACAGGGAAACATCACCC. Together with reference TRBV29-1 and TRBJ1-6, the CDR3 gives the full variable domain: SAVISQKPSRDICQRGTSLTIQCQVDSQVTMMFWYRQQPGQSLTLIATANQGSEATYESGFVIDKFPISRPNLTFSTLTVSNMSPEDSSIYLCSVEGRDRETSPLHFGNGTRLTVT.

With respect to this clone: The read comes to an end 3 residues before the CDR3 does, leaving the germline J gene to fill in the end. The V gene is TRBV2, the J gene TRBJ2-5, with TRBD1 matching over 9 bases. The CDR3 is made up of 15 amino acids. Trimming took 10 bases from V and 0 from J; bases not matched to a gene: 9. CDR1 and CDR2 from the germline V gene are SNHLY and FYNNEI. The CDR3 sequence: CATSRDRGNQETQYF. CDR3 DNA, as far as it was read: TGTGCCACCTCACGCGACAGGGGGAACCAAGAGACC. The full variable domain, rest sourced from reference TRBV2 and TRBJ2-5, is EPEVTQTPSHQVTQMGQEVILRCVPISNHLYFYWYRQILGQKVEFLVSFYNNEISEKSEIFDDQFSVERPDGSNFTLKIRSTKLEDSAMYFCATSRDRGNQETQYFGPGTRLLVL.

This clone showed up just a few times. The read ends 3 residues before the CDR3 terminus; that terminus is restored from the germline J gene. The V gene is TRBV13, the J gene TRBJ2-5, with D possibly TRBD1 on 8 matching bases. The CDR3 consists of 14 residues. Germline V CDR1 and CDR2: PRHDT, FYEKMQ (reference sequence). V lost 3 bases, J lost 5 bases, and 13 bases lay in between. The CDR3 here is CASSLTGEGETQYF. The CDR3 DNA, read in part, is TGTGCCAGCAGCTTGACAGGGGAGGGGGAGACC.

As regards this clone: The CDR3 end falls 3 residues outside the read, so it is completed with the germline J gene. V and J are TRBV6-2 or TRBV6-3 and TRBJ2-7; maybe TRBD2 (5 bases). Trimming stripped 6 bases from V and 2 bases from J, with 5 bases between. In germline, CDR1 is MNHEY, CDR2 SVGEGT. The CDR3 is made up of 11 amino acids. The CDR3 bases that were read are TGTGCCAGCAGGAGGGCCTACGAG. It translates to CASRRAYE. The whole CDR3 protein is CASRRAYEQYF.

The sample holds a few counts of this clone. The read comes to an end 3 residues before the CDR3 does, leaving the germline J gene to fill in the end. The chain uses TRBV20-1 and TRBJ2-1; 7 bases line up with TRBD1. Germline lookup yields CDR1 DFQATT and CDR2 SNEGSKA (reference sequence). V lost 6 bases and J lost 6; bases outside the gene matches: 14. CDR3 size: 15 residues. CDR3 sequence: CSASDWGQYVNEQFF. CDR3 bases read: TGCAGTGCAAGCGATTGGGGACAGTATGTCAATGAG.

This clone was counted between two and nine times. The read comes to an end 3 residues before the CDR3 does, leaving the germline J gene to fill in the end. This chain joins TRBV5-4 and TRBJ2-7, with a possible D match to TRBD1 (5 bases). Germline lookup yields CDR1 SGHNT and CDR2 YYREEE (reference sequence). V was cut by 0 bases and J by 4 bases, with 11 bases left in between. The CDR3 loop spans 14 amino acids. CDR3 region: CASSLVGRDYEQYF. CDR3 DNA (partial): TGTGCCAGCAGCTTGGTGGGCAGGGATTACGAG.

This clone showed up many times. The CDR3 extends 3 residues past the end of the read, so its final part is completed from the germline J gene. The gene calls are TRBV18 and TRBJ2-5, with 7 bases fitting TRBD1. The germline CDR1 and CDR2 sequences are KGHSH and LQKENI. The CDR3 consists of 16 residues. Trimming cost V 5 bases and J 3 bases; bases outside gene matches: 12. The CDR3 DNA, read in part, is TGTGCCAGCTCAGCTACCAGGGGGTCCCAGAAAGAGACC. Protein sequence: CASSATRGSQKET. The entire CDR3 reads CASSATRGSQKETQYF. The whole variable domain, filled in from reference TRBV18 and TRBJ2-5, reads NAGVMQNPRHLVRRRGQEARLRCSPMKGHSHVYWYRQLPEEGLKFMVYLQKENIIDESGMPKERFSAEFPKEGPSILRIQQVVRGDSAAYFCASSATRGSQKETQYFGPGTRLLVL.

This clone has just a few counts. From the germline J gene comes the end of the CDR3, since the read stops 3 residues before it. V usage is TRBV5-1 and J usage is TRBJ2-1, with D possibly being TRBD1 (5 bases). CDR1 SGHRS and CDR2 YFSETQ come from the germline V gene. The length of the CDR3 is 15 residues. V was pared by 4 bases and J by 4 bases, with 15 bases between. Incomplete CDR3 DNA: TGCGCCAGCAGCCTCGGGCAGGGCAGTTACAATGAG. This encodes CASSLGQGSYNE. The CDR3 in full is CASSLGQGSYNEQFF.

The CDR3 here is CASSLIGFTNEKLFF. Partial CDR3 DNA: TGTGCCAGCAGCTTAATCGGGTTCACTAATGAAAAA. The chain joins TRBV7-6 to TRBJ1-4; D is uncertain. The read falls 3 residues short of the CDR3 end, and the missing part is taken from the germline J gene. The CDR3 sequence is 15 residues long. Germline CDR1 reads SGHVS; CDR2 reads FNYEAQ. V lost 2 bases to trimming and J lost 2 bases, with 9 bases between them.

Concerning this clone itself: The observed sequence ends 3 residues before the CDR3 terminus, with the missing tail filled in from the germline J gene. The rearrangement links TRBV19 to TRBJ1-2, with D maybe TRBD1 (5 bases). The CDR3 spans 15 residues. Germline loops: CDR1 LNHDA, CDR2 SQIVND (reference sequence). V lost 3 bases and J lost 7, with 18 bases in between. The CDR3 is CASSIPGKTVSGYTF. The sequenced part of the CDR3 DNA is TGTGCCAGTAGTATCCCCGGGAAGACAGTCAGTGGC.

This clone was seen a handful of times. Incomplete CDR3 DNA: TGCAGTGCTAGGGGGGTGGGGCTAGCGGGCGCCTCCTACGAG. Protein product: CSARGVGLAGASYE. The whole CDR3 region reads CSARGVGLAGASYEQYF. This rearrangement joins TRBV20-1 to TRBJ2-7, with TRBD2 matching over 8 bases. Read sequence stops 3 residues before the CDR3 end, and the germline J gene provides the missing end. The J segment lost 0 bases and the V segment lost 3 bases, leaving 13 bases of the junction unmatched. There are 17 residues in the CDR3. Germline V gives CDR1 DFQATT, CDR2 SNEGSKA (reference sequence).

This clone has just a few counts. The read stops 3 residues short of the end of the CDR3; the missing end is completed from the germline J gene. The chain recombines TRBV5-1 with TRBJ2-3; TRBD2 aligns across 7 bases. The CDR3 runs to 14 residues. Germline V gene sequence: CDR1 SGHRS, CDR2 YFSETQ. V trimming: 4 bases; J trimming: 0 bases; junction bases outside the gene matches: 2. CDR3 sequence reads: CASSEGLSTDTQYF. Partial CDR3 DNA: TGCGCCAGCAGCGAGGGACTAAGCACAGATACG.

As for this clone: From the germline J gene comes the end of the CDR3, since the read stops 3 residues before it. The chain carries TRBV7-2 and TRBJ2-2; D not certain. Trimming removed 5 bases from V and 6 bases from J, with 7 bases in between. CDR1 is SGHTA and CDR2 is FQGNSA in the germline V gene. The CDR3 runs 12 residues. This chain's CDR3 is CASSLRAGELFF. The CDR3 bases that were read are TGTGCCAGCAGCCTAAGGGCCGGGGAG.

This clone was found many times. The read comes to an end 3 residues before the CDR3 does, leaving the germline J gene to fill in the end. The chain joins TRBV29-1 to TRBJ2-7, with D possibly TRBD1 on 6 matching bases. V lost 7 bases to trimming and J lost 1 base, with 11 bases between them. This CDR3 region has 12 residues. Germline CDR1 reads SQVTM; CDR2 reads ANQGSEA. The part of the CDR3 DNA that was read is TGCAGCGCCGCCGGACAGTCCTACGAG. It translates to CSAAGQSYE. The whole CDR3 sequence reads CSAAGQSYEQYF.

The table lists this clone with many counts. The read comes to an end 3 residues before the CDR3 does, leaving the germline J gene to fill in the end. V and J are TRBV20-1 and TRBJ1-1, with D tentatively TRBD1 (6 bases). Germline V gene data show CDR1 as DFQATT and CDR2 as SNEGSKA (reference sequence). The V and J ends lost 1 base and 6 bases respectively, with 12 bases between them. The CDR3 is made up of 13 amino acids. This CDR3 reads CSARGTAIAEAFF. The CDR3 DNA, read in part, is TGCAGTGCTAGAGGGACAGCGATCGCTGAA.

This CDR3 is CASSEKKGLGNQPQHF. Partial CDR3 DNA: TGTGCCAGCAGTGAAAAAAAGGGCTTGGGCAATCAGCCC. The rearrangement joins TRBV6-1 to TRBJ1-5; unclear D gene. The read is 3 residues too short to cover the CDR3 end, so that end is filled in from the germline J gene. Germline assignment: CDR1 MNHNS and CDR2 SASEGT. With 2 bases removed from V and 2 bases from J, the gap between germline ends came to 13 bases. The length of the CDR3 is 16 residues.

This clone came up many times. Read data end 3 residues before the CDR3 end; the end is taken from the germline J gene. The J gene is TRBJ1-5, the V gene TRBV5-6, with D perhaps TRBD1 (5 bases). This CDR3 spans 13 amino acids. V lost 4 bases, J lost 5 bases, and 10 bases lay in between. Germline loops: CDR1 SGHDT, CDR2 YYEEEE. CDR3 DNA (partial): TGTGCCAGCAGCCGCGGGGGGGATCAGCCC. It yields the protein CASSRGGDQP. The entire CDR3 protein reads CASSRGGDQPQHF.

The DNA read from the CDR3 is TGTGCCTGGGCAACTAGCGTTACTAGCAATGAG. Translated, it gives CAWATSVTSNE. The whole CDR3 reads CAWATSVTSNEQFF. This chain uses TRBV30 with TRBJ2-1; TRBD2 matches 7 bases. The CDR3 end is not reached by the read, which stops 3 residues before it; the germline J gene fills it in. J lost 6 bases, V lost 5 bases, and 10 bases had no gene match. Germline loops: CDR1 GTSNPN, CDR2 SVGIG (reference sequence). This CDR3 has 14 amino acids.

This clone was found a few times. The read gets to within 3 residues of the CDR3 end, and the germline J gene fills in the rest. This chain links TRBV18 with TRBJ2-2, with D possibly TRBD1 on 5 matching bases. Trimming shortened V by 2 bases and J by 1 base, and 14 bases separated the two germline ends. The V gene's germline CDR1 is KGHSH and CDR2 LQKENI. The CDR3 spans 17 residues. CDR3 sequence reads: CASSPIFDSLNTGELFF. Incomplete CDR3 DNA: TGTGCCAGCTCACCAATTTTCGACAGCCTGAACACCGGGGAG. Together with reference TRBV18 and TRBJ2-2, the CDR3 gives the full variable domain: NAGVMQNPRHLVRRRGQEARLRCSPMKGHSHVYWYRQLPEEGLKFMVYLQKENIIDESGMPKERFSAEFPKEGPSILRIQQVVRGDSAAYFCASSPIFDSLNTGELFFGEGSRLTVL.

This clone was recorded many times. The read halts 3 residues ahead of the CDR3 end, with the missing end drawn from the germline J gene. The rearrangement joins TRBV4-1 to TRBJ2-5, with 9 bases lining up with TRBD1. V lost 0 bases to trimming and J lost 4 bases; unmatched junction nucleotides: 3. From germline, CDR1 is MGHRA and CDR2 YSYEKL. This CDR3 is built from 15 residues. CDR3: CASSQDDRGGETQYF. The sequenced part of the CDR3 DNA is TGCGCCAGCAGCCAAGATGACAGGGGGGGAGAGACC.

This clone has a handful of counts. The CDR3 loop reads CASSQFEFYEQYF. The DNA read from the CDR3 is TGTGCCAGCAGCCAGTTCGAGTTTTACGAG. This chain connects TRBV7-9 to TRBJ2-7; D uncertain. The CDR3 end lies 3 residues beyond the end of the read and is filled in from the germline J gene. Germline V gene data show CDR1 as SEHNR and CDR2 as FQNEAQ (reference sequence). The CDR3 spans 13 residues. V was cut by 5 bases and J by 4 bases, with 12 bases left in between.

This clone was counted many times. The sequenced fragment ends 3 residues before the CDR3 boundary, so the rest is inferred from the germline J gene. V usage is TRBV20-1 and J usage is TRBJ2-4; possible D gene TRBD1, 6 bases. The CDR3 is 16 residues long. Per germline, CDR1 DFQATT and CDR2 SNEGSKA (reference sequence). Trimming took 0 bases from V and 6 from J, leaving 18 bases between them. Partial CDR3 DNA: TGCAGTGCTAGAGATTTTGAAGGGGAAGGGGGAAACATT. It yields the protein CSARDFEGEGGNI. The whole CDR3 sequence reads CSARDFEGEGGNIQYF.

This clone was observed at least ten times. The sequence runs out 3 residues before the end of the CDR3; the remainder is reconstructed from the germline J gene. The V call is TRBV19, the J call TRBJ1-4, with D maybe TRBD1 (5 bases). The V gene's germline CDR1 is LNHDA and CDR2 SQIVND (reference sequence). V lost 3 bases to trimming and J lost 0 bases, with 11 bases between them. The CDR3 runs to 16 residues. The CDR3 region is CASSIYGQATNEKLFF. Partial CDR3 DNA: TGTGCCAGTAGTATCTATGGACAAGCAACTAATGAAAAA.

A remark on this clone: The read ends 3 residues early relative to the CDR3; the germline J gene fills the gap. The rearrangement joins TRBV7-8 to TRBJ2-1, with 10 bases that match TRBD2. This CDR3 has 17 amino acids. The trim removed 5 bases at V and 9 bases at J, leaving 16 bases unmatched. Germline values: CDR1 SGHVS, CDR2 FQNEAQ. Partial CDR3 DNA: TGTGCCAGCAGCGCAGGGTTCGGGCTAGCGGGGGTCGGTGAG. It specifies CASSAGFGLAGVGE. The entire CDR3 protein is CASSAGFGLAGVGEQFF.

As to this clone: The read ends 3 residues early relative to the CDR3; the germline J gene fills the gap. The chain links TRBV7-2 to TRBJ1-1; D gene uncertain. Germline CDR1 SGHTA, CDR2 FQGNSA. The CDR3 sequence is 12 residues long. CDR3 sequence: CASSLVETHAFF. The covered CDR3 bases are TGTGCCAGCAGCTTAGTTGAGACACAT.

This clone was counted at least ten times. CDR3 protein: CASTRDRGGRQPQHF. The sequenced part of the CDR3 DNA is TGTGCCAGCACAAGGGACAGGGGCGGTCGTCAGCCC. V is TRBV6-4 and J is TRBJ1-5, with TRBD1 matching 10 bases. The read falls 3 residues short of the CDR3 end, and the missing part is taken from the germline J gene. Germline V gives CDR1 MRHNA, CDR2 SNTAGT. V dropped 7 bases and J dropped 6; count of bases not matched to a gene: 9. The CDR3 length is 15 residues.

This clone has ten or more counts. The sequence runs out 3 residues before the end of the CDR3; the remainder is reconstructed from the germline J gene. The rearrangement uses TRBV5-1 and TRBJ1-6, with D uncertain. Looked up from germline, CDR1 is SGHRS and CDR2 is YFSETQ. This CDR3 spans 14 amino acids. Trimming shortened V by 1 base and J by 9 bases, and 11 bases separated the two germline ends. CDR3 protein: CASSLYQDGSPLHF. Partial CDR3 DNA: TGCGCCAGCAGCTTGTACCAGGATGGTTCACCC.

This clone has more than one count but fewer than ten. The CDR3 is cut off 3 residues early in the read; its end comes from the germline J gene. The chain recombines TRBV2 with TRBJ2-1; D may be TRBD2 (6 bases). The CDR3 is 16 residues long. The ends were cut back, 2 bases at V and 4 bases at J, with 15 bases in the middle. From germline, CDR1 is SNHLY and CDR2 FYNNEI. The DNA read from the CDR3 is TGTGCCAGCAGTGAACTAGCGCTGGGTTATTACAATGAG. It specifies CASSELALGYYNE. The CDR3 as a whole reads CASSELALGYYNEQFF.